This T cell receptor beta chain was identified during a study of cytomegalovirus exposure and HLA in healthy donors. Findings and limits, study-wide: Analysis performed later found more than 15,000 TCR beta sequences associated with HLA alleles at 0.05 false discovery rate. The study found most TCR sequences rare, yet found some public TCRs in many donors. An analysis was carried out later, and it reportedly showed fewer N-insertions in an Asian-associated ancestry cluster than the approximately 700-donor mean. As confirmed in vitro, a few CMV-associated chains were specific for CMV antigens.

With 60 Vbeta and 13 Jbeta primers, the PCR was carried out. Some clones are missing from TCRdb's copy, which holds only in-frame ones; the method was immunoSEQ multiplex PCR. This table holds about 140,000 clones, about 80% found once. About this clone: Its antigen is as yet unknown.

Trimming removed 4 bases from V and 7 bases from J, with 13 bases in between. Germline V gives CDR1 LGHNA, CDR2 YSLEER. The CDR3 loop spans 14 amino acids. The V and J genes are TRBV4-3 and TRBJ2-2; possibly TRBD1 for D (6 bases). The receptor was derived from a woman in her forties in good health and CMV-seronegative. The sequencing sample was made of PBMCs. CDR3 sequence reads: CASSRGGNFGELFF. The CDR3, as DNA: TGCGCCAGCAGCCGAGGGGGAAATTTCGGGGAGCTGTTTTTT.